The rows below give T cell receptor beta chains drawn from one sample of a study of blood T cell repertoires in COVID-19. Repertoires were generated with immunoSEQ multiplex PCR, while TCRdb's copy carries only in-frame clones and drops some. The table records about 36,000 clones, about 80% of them present only once. The sample taken for sequencing was peripheral blood. All receptors derive from a man between 65 and 85 years old with acute or convalescent COVID-19. Both conserved end residues are part of each CDR3. The D gene is left open where the match is weak. The size of a clone is reported for some rows only, either as once, few or many, or as a class for expanded clones.

TRBV7-2	TRBJ1-1	once	NA	TGTGCCAGCAGCTTAGTAAGGTTACAGGCAATGAACACTGAAGCTTTCTTT	CASSLVRLQAMNTEAFF
TRBV28	TRBJ2-1	NA	TRBD2	TGTGCCAGCAGTTGGTATACCGGGACTAGGATGTACAATGAGCAGTTCTTC	CASSWYTGTRMYNEQFF
TRBV4-3	TRBJ1-1	NA	TRBD1	TGCGCCAGCAGCCAAGATGGGACAGTGCTTAACACTGAAGCTTTCTTT	CASSQDGTVLNTEAFF
TRBV5-4	TRBJ1-1	NA	TRBD1	TGTGCCGGGGGACAGGGGGGGAACACTGAAGCTTTCTTT	CAGGQGGNTEAFF
TRBV13	TRBJ2-3	NA	NA	TGTGCCAGCAGCTTAGGGACTAGAGCAGATACGCAGTATTTT	CASSLGTRADTQYF
TRBV27	TRBJ2-1	NA	NA	TGTGCCAGCAGTTCAGGGGACCCGCGCGACGACGATGAGCAGTTCTTC	CASSSGDPRDDDEQFF
TRBV10-1	TRBJ2-1	once	NA	TGCGCCAGCAGTGATTTAGCGTCCTACAATGAGCAGTTCTTC	CASSDLASYNEQFF
TRBV19	TRBJ2-3	NA	NA	TGTGCCAGTAGCCTTATTAAGAGGGCAAGGGGCACAGATACGCAGTATTTT	CASSLIKRARGTDTQYF
TRBV15	TRBJ1-1	NA	NA	TGTGCCACCAGCAGAGATTTTACAGGGTTCACTGAAGCTTTCTTT	CATSRDFTGFTEAFF
TRBV9	TRBJ2-5	once	TRBD1	TGTGCCAGCAGCGCCGCCGGGACAGGGGTGTTGGAGACCCAGTACTTC	CASSAAGTGVLETQYF
TRBV10-3	TRBJ1-2	NA	NA	TGTGCCATCAACAGAGAATTGGGGGGGGGCCTTCTCCAATCTAACTATGGCTACACCTTC	CAINRELGGGLLQSNYGYTF
TRBV12-3/TRBV12-4	TRBJ2-4	NA	TRBD2	TGTGCCAGCAGTTTAGGAAGCGGGGTCATTCAGTACTTC	CASSLGSGVIQYF
TRBV7-9	TRBJ2-1	NA	TRBD2	TGTGCCAGCAGCGGCACCTACGCTCTAGCGGGAGATAATGAGCAGTTCTTC	CASSGTYALAGDNEQFF
TRBV9	TRBJ2-7	few	TRBD2	TGTGCCAGCAGCTTGGGGACTAGCGGGACCTACGAGCAGTACTTC	CASSLGTSGTYEQYF
TRBV6-5	TRBJ2-7	few	TRBD1	TGTGCCAGCATCGAGACAGGGACCTACGAGCAGTACTTC	CASIETGTYEQYF
TRBV19	TRBJ2-1	NA	TRBD1	TGTGCCAGTAGTCTGGGACAGGGGGGCCAGCAGTTCTTC	CASSLGQGGQQFF
TRBV13	TRBJ2-7	NA	TRBD2	TGTGCCAGCAGCTTAGTAGGGACTAGCCTCTACGAGCAGTACTTC	CASSLVGTSLYEQYF
TRBV7-9	TRBJ2-1	NA	NA	TGTGCCAGCAGCCGGGGGACGGCGGACAATGAGCAGTTCTTC	CASSRGTADNEQFF
TRBV19	TRBJ2-1	NA	TRBD1	TGTGCCAGTAGCTTGGACAGGGGGCCCCTCAATGAGCAGTTCTTC	CASSLDRGPLNEQFF
TRBV5-1	TRBJ1-2	NA	TRBD1	TGCGCCAGCAGCTTCCCCGCCCGGACAGGGGATGGCTACACCTTC	CASSFPARTGDGYTF
TRBV7-8	TRBJ1-2	NA	TRBD1	TGTGCCAGCAGCTTACGCCGGGACAGGGTGTTTGGCTACACCTTC	CASSLRRDRVFGYTF
TRBV20-1	TRBJ1-1	NA	NA	TGCAGTGCTAGTCCCCTGCGAGTCTCAGCTTTCTTT	CSASPLRVSAFF
TRBV5-1	TRBJ1-2	NA	NA	TGCGCCAGCAGCTTGGGCGGGGCTAACTATGGCTACACCTTC	CASSLGGANYGYTF
TRBV19	TRBJ2-7	NA	NA	TGTGCCAGTAGTCGGGACAATACCTACGAGCAGTACTTC	CASSRDNTYEQYF
TRBV7-2	TRBJ2-1	NA	TRBD1	TGTGCCAGCAGCGGGGGACAGGGCTCCTACAATGAGCAGTTCTTC	CASSGGQGSYNEQFF
TRBV5-1	TRBJ1-2	NA	NA	TGCGCCAGCAGCTTGGAGCCGGGAGGGGGTGGCTACACCTTC	CASSLEPGGGGYTF
TRBV2	TRBJ1-1	NA	NA	TGTGCCAGCAGTCCCCTCCAGGACTACACTGAAGCTTTCTTT	CASSPLQDYTEAFF
TRBV19	TRBJ1-4	NA	NA	TGTGCCAGTAGTCCCCCAATTAATGAAAAACTGTTTTTT	CASSPPINEKLFF
TRBV27	TRBJ1-4	NA	TRBD1	TGTGCCAGCAGTTTCCCCACCAGGGGGCACCCTAAAGAAGCTAATGAAAAACTGTTTTTT	CASSFPTRGHPKEANEKLFF
TRBV6-2/TRBV6-3	TRBJ2-1	NA	NA	TGTGCCAGCAGTTCCATAAGACAGGCAGCTGAGCAGTTCTTC	CASSSIRQAAEQFF
TRBV29-1	TRBJ2-7	NA	NA	TGCAGCGCGATCAGGGGCTCCTACGAGCAGTACTTC	CSAIRGSYEQYF
TRBV5-1	TRBJ2-6	NA	NA	TGCGCCAGCAGCTCGTGGCACTCTGGGGCCAACGTCCTGACTTTC	CASSSWHSGANVLTF
TRBV4-3	TRBJ1-2	NA	TRBD1	TGCGCCAGCAGCCAAGAAATAATGGACAGGACTTTGGACTATGGCTACACCTTC	CASSQEIMDRTLDYGYTF
TRBV5-6	TRBJ2-3	NA	NA	TGTGCCAGCAGCTTAAGGGGAAGCACAGATACGCAGTATTTT	CASSLRGSTDTQYF
TRBV5-6	TRBJ1-4	once	NA	TGTGCCAGCAGCTTGTATTCGGGACACTACGAAAAACTGTTTTTT	CASSLYSGHYEKLFF
TRBV4-3	TRBJ2-3	NA	NA	TGCGCCAGCAGCCAATTCGACAGGTTTAGCACAGATACGCAGTATTTT	CASSQFDRFSTDTQYF
TRBV21-1	TRBJ1-6	medium-sized	NA	TGTGCCAGCAGCAAAGCAAAAGGACAGGGGAGATCACCCCTCCACTTT	CASSKAKGQGRSPLHF
TRBV27	TRBJ1-4	NA	NA	TGTGCCAGCAGTCGAATCGGAGATGTAAATGAAAAACTGTTTTTT	CASSRIGDVNEKLFF
TRBV18	TRBJ2-5	few	TRBD2	TGTGCCAGCTCACCACCGGCCGGGGGGGGTCAAGAGACCCAGTACTTC	CASSPPAGGGQETQYF
TRBV3-1/TRBV3-2	TRBJ2-5	once	TRBD2	TGTGCCAGCAGCCAAGGTCCCGGGGGGCAAGAGACCCAGTACTTC	CASSQGPGGQETQYF
TRBV5-1	TRBJ1-2	NA	TRBD1	TGCGCCAGCAGCTCAGGGACAGGGGACTATGGCTACACCTTC	CASSSGTGDYGYTF
TRBV27	TRBJ1-2	once	TRBD1	TGTGCCAGCAGCCTCGGACAGGGAGGTTATGGCTACACCTTC	CASSLGQGGYGYTF
TRBV19	TRBJ1-1	NA	TRBD1	TGTGCCACTATAAAGGACAGGAAAGAAGCTTTCTTT	CATIKDRKEAFF
TRBV9	TRBJ1-2	NA	TRBD1	TGTGCCAGCAGCACCCAGACAGGGGGCTTAGACTATGGCTACACCTTC	CASSTQTGGLDYGYTF
TRBV28	TRBJ1-6	few	TRBD1	TGTGCCAGCAGTTTTGGGACAGGGGCCTACCGGCCCCTCCACTTT	CASSFGTGAYRPLHF